Listed below are T cell receptor beta chains from one sample, sequenced in a study of vaccination and CD4 T cells after COVID-19. No antigen is known for these receptors. MiXCR, run by TCRdb on the PCR reads, gives a single entry per CDR3 protein. The repertoire includes some 16,000 distinct CDR3 sequences, approximately 65% of them detected once, and approximately 15% sits in the top ten. Specimen: CD4+ T cells from blood, cultured in vitro. The receptors derive from a human donor who had recovered from COVID-19. CDR3s include the opening cysteine and the closing phenylalanine or tryptophan. Each record gives: clone size, CDR3 length, V gene, D gene, CDR3 protein. A D gene is named only where the DNA matches it firmly. Clone size is given for some rows only: seen once, a few or many times, or a class if the clone is expanded.

.	17	TRBV9	TRBD2	CASSAPARAGGRNEQFF
few	13	TRBV19	.	CATSLGLNYGYTF
few	16	TRBV21-1	.	CASSRPEPKYQETQYF
few	16	TRBV15	.	CATSETPVATNEKLFF
.	17	TRBV6-5	TRBD1	CASSYEYRDRGADTQYF
.	15	TRBV6-2/TRBV6-3	.	CASRKASSSASEQYF
few	10	TRBV20-1	.	CSASTDGYTF
.	13	TRBV20-1	.	CSALGRLILEAFF
medium-sized	13	TRBV12-3/TRBV12-4	.	CASSFGIAYEQYF
.	14	TRBV7-2	TRBD1	CASSPGGSQGEQYF
.	19	TRBV27	TRBD1	CASSLGQGAILRSTDTQYF
few	14	TRBV27	TRBD1	CASSTRTGIYEQYF
.	15	TRBV6-1	.	CASSPLGVSYNEQFF
once	14	TRBV19	.	CASSIRQAGTEAFF
few	17	TRBV19	.	CASSLYPQDYSNQPQHF
.	14	TRBV6-1	TRBD1	CASRPGQGNSPLHF
.	14	TRBV27	.	CASKKWGITYEQYF
.	15	TRBV19	TRBD2	CASRWGLAGYHEQFF
.	14	TRBV5-6	TRBD1	CASSFLDRAYEQYF
.	14	TRBV6-5	TRBD2	CASSYSLAGWEQYF
once	14	TRBV7-8	.	CASSLGRVNQPQHF
.	18	TRBV11-1	.	CASSLGMRARAFTDTQYF
.	14	TRBV19	.	CASTKGRVDTEAFF
.	17	TRBV7-9	TRBD1	CASSSVQGAFSNQPQHF
.	14	TRBV6-1	.	CASTRGGGSGGYTF
.	11	TRBV20-1	.	CSAISNTEAFF
.	15	TRBV7-2	TRBD1	CASSLEGASRNTIYF
.	15	TRBV6-1	.	CASSTGMGSTDTQYF
.	15	TRBV6-1	.	CASSERWGPGQPQHF
.	11	TRBV28	.	CASSPRETQYF
.	17	TRBV15	TRBD2	CATSRGSSGRAYNEQFF
.	15	TRBV7-2	TRBD2	CASSLAGTTSYEQYF
.	15	TRBV10-3	TRBD1	CAISRTGSMGYEQYF
.	13	TRBV7-2	.	CASSSGSDTEAFF
.	15	TRBV20-1	TRBD2	CSAHPSAGGTDTQYF
medium-sized	14	TRBV10-1	.	CANILEGFGGELFF
.	15	TRBV10-3	.	CASSYSGWGSYEQYF
.	14	TRBV20-1	.	CSPKYQTTPIEQYF
.	15	TRBV10-1	.	CASSHLTGINQPQHF
.	16	TRBV11-2	.	CASSSSVGRRPDTQYF
.	12	TRBV20-1	TRBD2	CSARGDTDTQYF
.	14	TRBV28	.	CASSFSTGSGGYTF
.	15	TRBV12-3/TRBV12-4	.	CASSTGWEVRDTQYF
.	12	TRBV20-1	.	CSARDPPSGAFF
.	13	TRBV20-1	TRBD1	CSAHPDRGSEAFF
.	15	TRBV10-2	TRBD1	CASSETGGASYERYF
.	14	TRBV28	.	CASNGGAKNTEAFF
.	14	TRBV6-1	.	CASSVGGVTYGYTF